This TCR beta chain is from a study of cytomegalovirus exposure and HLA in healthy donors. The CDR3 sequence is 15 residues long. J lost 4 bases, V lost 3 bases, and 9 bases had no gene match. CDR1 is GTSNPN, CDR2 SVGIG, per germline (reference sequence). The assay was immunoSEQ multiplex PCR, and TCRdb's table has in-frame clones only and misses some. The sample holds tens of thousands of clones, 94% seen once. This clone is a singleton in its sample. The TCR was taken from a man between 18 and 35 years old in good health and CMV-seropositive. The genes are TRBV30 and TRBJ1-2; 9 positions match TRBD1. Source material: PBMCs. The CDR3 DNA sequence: TGTGCCTGGAGCCTCGGACAGGGGACGCTCTATGGCTACACCTTC. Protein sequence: CAWSLGQGTLYGYTF. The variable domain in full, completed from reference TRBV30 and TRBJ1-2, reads SQTIHQWPATLVQPVGSPLSLECTVEGTSNPNLYWYRQAAGRGLQLLFYSVGIGQISSEVPQNLSASRPQDRQFILSSKKLLLSDSGFYLCAWSLGQGTLYGYTFGSGTRLTVV.